Listed below are T cell receptor beta chains from one sample, sequenced in a study of Graves' ophthalmopathy and Graves' hyperthyroidism. TCRdb used MiXCR to reprocess the multiplex PCR reads, holding one entry per CDR3 protein. Of nearly 400,000 distinct CDR3 sequences in the sample, about a sixth are singletons; the top ten hold roughly 1.5%. The source material was peripheral blood. The receptors stem from a woman between 18 and 29 years old with Graves' ophthalmopathy. CDR3s include the opening cysteine and the closing phenylalanine or tryptophan. D genes are given only for firm matches. Where a row states a size, it is once, few, many or the class of an expanded clone; other rows omit it.

v_gene: TRBV2
abundance: NA
j_gene: TRBJ2-7
d_gene: TRBD1
CDR3nt: TGTGCCAGCGGGGACAGTAACTACGAGCAGTACTTC
CDR3aa: CASGDSNYEQYF

v_gene: TRBV7-2
abundance: many
j_gene: TRBJ1-1
d_gene: TRBD1
CDR3nt: TGTGCCAGCAGCCACGAGACAGGGGGCGTGACTGAAGCTTTCTTT
CDR3aa: CASSHETGGVTEAFF

v_gene: TRBV6-2/TRBV6-3
abundance: many
j_gene: TRBJ2-7
d_gene: NA
CDR3nt: TGTGCCAGCAGTGCCCTGGCCTACGAGCAGTACTTC
CDR3aa: CASSALAYEQYF

v_gene: TRBV11-3
abundance: many
j_gene: TRBJ2-2
d_gene: NA
CDR3nt: TGTGCCAGCAGTACAGACACCGGGGAGCTGTTTTTT
CDR3aa: CASSTDTGELFF

v_gene: TRBV12-3/TRBV12-4
abundance: once
j_gene: TRBJ2-5
d_gene: TRBD2
CDR3nt: TGTGCCAGCAGGCCCCTAGCGGAAGAGACCCAGTACTTC
CDR3aa: CASRPLAEETQYF

v_gene: TRBV28
abundance: NA
j_gene: TRBJ1-5
d_gene: NA
CDR3nt: TGTGCCAGCACGATACAGGGCTTTAGCAATCAGCCCCAGCATTTT
CDR3aa: CASTIQGFSNQPQHF

v_gene: TRBV28
abundance: many
j_gene: TRBJ1-5
d_gene: NA
CDR3nt: TGTGCCAGCTTCGCCGATACGGAGAGTCAGCCCCAGCATTTT
CDR3aa: CASFADTESQPQHF

v_gene: TRBV20-1
abundance: many
j_gene: TRBJ2-5
d_gene: NA
CDR3nt: TGCAGTGCTAGAGATCTCAGAGAAGAGACCCAGTACTTC
CDR3aa: CSARDLREETQYF

v_gene: TRBV6-5
abundance: few
j_gene: TRBJ1-6
d_gene: NA
CDR3nt: TGTGCCAGCAGTTACTACCGGCCACGGAATAATTCACCCCTCCACTTT
CDR3aa: CASSYYRPRNNSPLHF

v_gene: TRBV29-1
abundance: many
j_gene: TRBJ1-1
d_gene: NA
CDR3nt: TGCAGCGTTCGGGACATTTACACTGAAGCTTTCTTT
CDR3aa: CSVRDIYTEAFF

v_gene: TRBV30
abundance: many
j_gene: TRBJ1-6
d_gene: NA
CDR3nt: TGTGCCTGGACTCCCGCCCGGGACCCCAGAGGCACCTATAATTCACCCCTCCACTTT
CDR3aa: CAWTPARDPRGTYNSPLHF

v_gene: TRBV28
abundance: many
j_gene: TRBJ2-7
d_gene: TRBD1
CDR3nt: TGTGCCAGCAGAGAAAGACAGGGGCTTGGGTACGAGCAGTACTTC
CDR3aa: CASRERQGLGYEQYF

v_gene: TRBV6-2/TRBV6-3
abundance: many
j_gene: TRBJ2-7
d_gene: NA
CDR3nt: TGTGCCAGCAGACGGGACGGTCTTATTTCTTACGAGCAGTACTTC
CDR3aa: CASRRDGLISYEQYF

v_gene: TRBV30
abundance: NA
j_gene: TRBJ2-7
d_gene: TRBD1
CDR3nt: TGTGCCTGGAGTGTAGGGACAGGGTCCTACGAGCAGTACTTC
CDR3aa: CAWSVGTGSYEQYF

v_gene: TRBV5-1
abundance: few
j_gene: TRBJ2-2
d_gene: TRBD1
CDR3nt: TGCGCCAGCAGTGGACAGGGCGGCACCGGGGAGCTGTTTTTT
CDR3aa: CASSGQGGTGELFF

v_gene: TRBV28
abundance: many
j_gene: TRBJ1-6
d_gene: TRBD1
CDR3nt: TGTGCCAGCAGCTCCCGACGGACAGGGAGGAATTCACCCCTCCACTTT
CDR3aa: CASSSRRTGRNSPLHF

v_gene: TRBV7-2
abundance: many
j_gene: TRBJ1-1
d_gene: TRBD1
CDR3nt: TGTGCCAGCAGGAAGGACAGGACGAACACTGAAGCTTTCTTT
CDR3aa: CASRKDRTNTEAFF

v_gene: TRBV5-1
abundance: many
j_gene: TRBJ1-2
d_gene: TRBD1
CDR3nt: TGCGCCAGCAGCCCGGACAGGGGGCAATATGGCTACACCTTC
CDR3aa: CASSPDRGQYGYTF

v_gene: TRBV9
abundance: NA
j_gene: TRBJ2-7
d_gene: TRBD2
CDR3nt: TGTGCCAGCAGCGTAGTATTTAGCGGGGGTTACTACGAGCAGTACTTC
CDR3aa: CASSVVFSGGYYEQYF

v_gene: TRBV6-5
abundance: many
j_gene: TRBJ1-5
d_gene: NA
CDR3nt: TGTGCCAGCAGTTACGGGACAAGGTTTTATCAGCCCCAGCATTTT
CDR3aa: CASSYGTRFYQPQHF

v_gene: TRBV12-3/TRBV12-4
abundance: NA
j_gene: TRBJ2-5
d_gene: TRBD1
CDR3nt: TGTGCCAGCACCCGGACGAGGGACAGGGGGCGTTTACGCCAAGAGACCCAGTACTTC
CDR3aa: CASTRTRDRGRLRQETQYF

v_gene: TRBV20-1
abundance: many
j_gene: TRBJ2-5
d_gene: NA
CDR3nt: TGCAGTGCTAGCCCTAGGGCCCAAGAGACCCAGTACTTC
CDR3aa: CSASPRAQETQYF

v_gene: TRBV6-2/TRBV6-3
abundance: many
j_gene: TRBJ2-7
d_gene: NA
CDR3nt: TGTGCCAGCTCCGTAACGCGGGGACTCTACGAGCAGTACTTC
CDR3aa: CASSVTRGLYEQYF

v_gene: TRBV6-2/TRBV6-3
abundance: many
j_gene: TRBJ1-5
d_gene: NA
CDR3nt: TGTGCCAGCAGAAAACAGGGACTTGGTCAGCCCCAGCATTTT
CDR3aa: CASRKQGLGQPQHF

v_gene: TRBV12-3/TRBV12-4
abundance: few
j_gene: TRBJ2-7
d_gene: NA
CDR3nt: TGTGCCAGCAGGGAAACAGGGAGTCCCCACTACGAGCAGTACTTC
CDR3aa: CASRETGSPHYEQYF

v_gene: TRBV5-1
abundance: many
j_gene: TRBJ2-7
d_gene: TRBD1
CDR3nt: TGCGCCAGCAGCTTAGGGGGCCTTACCTACGAGCAGTACTTC
CDR3aa: CASSLGGLTYEQYF

v_gene: TRBV15
abundance: NA
j_gene: TRBJ2-5
d_gene: NA
CDR3nt: TGTGCCACTAACTCCCGCCAGGGGCGAGGAGGAGAGACCCAGTACTTC
CDR3aa: CATNSRQGRGGETQYF

v_gene: TRBV6-2/TRBV6-3
abundance: NA
j_gene: TRBJ2-2
d_gene: TRBD1
CDR3nt: TGTGCCATGATGGACAGGGCGAACACCGGGGAGCTGTTTTTT
CDR3aa: CAMMDRANTGELFF

v_gene: TRBV2
abundance: NA
j_gene: TRBJ2-7
d_gene: TRBD1
CDR3nt: TGTGCCAGCAGTGCCGGGACAGGGTGGGGCGAGCAGTACTTC
CDR3aa: CASSAGTGWGEQYF

v_gene: TRBV20-1
abundance: many
j_gene: TRBJ2-2
d_gene: TRBD2
CDR3nt: TGCAGTGCTCAGCGGGAGAAAATCGGGGAGCTGTTTTTT
CDR3aa: CSAQREKIGELFF

v_gene: TRBV6-2/TRBV6-3
abundance: many
j_gene: TRBJ1-5
d_gene: NA
CDR3nt: TGTGCCAGCAGTTCCAACAGGGAGGATCAGCCCCAGCATTTT
CDR3aa: CASSSNREDQPQHF

v_gene: TRBV6-4
abundance: many
j_gene: TRBJ1-1
d_gene: TRBD1
CDR3nt: TGTGCCAGCAACACCACGCCGGGACAGAGAACGAACACTGAAGCTTTCTTT
CDR3aa: CASNTTPGQRTNTEAFF

v_gene: TRBV19
abundance: many
j_gene: TRBJ2-7
d_gene: NA
CDR3nt: TGTGCCAGTAGTACCGGGGGTCTACTTCGGGACGAGCAGTACTTC
CDR3aa: CASSTGGLLRDEQYF

v_gene: TRBV3-1
abundance: NA
j_gene: TRBJ2-5
d_gene: NA
CDR3nt: TGTGCCAGCAGCCCTGGCCCCCAGCGTTTGGAGACCCAGTACTTC
CDR3aa: CASSPGPQRLETQYF

v_gene: TRBV4-3
abundance: many
j_gene: TRBJ2-2
d_gene: NA
CDR3nt: TGCGCCAGCAGCCAAGAAGGAGTAGACAGCTGGGGCGGGGAGCTGTTTTTT
CDR3aa: CASSQEGVDSWGGELFF

v_gene: TRBV12-3/TRBV12-4
abundance: many
j_gene: TRBJ1-1
d_gene: NA
CDR3nt: NA
CDR3aa: CASSPLRASGEAFF

v_gene: TRBV20-1
abundance: many
j_gene: TRBJ2-3
d_gene: TRBD2
CDR3nt: TGCAGTGCCTCCCGCCTAGCGGGAAGCACAGATACGCAGTATTTT
CDR3aa: CSASRLAGSTDTQYF

v_gene: TRBV9
abundance: many
j_gene: TRBJ2-5
d_gene: NA
CDR3nt: TGTGCCAGCAGCGTAGGGGACAAAGAGACCCAGTACTTC
CDR3aa: CASSVGDKETQYF

v_gene: TRBV30
abundance: NA
j_gene: TRBJ2-7
d_gene: NA
CDR3nt: TGTGCCTGGAGTGAGGAGGCAGCCGGGGACGAGCAGTACTTC
CDR3aa: CAWSEEAAGDEQYF

v_gene: TRBV6-5
abundance: NA
j_gene: TRBJ2-7
d_gene: TRBD2
CDR3nt: TGTGCCAGCAAGTTCACCGGGACTAGCGACGAGCAGTACTTC
CDR3aa: CASKFTGTSDEQYF

v_gene: TRBV6-1
abundance: NA
j_gene: TRBJ1-5
d_gene: TRBD1
CDR3nt: TGTGCCAGCAGTCGCGCGACAGGGGAACAGCCCCAGCATTTT
CDR3aa: CASSRATGEQPQHF

v_gene: TRBV6-5
abundance: many
j_gene: TRBJ1-1
d_gene: NA
CDR3nt: TGTGCCAGCACCCGGACAGCAAAGAACACTGAAGCTTTCTTT
CDR3aa: CASTRTAKNTEAFF

v_gene: TRBV7-8
abundance: few
j_gene: TRBJ2-3
d_gene: NA
CDR3nt: TGTGCCAGCAGCCTACAGGAGACCTATCGCGTTACGCAGTATTTT
CDR3aa: CASSLQETYRVTQYF

v_gene: TRBV27
abundance: many
j_gene: TRBJ1-5
d_gene: TRBD1
CDR3nt: TGTGCCAGCAGTTCCCGACAGGGGGCGGGACAGCCCCAGCATTTT
CDR3aa: CASSSRQGAGQPQHF

v_gene: TRBV5-1
abundance: many
j_gene: TRBJ1-1
d_gene: NA
CDR3nt: TGCGCCAGCACCAGGGATTTGAACACTGAAGCTTTCTTT
CDR3aa: CASTRDLNTEAFF

v_gene: TRBV6-1
abundance: many
j_gene: TRBJ1-3
d_gene: NA
CDR3nt: TGTGCCAGCAGTGAAGAAGTAGTCCTCGAGAGAAACACCATATATTTT
CDR3aa: CASSEEVVLERNTIYF

v_gene: TRBV6-5
abundance: NA
j_gene: TRBJ2-5
d_gene: NA
CDR3nt: TGTGCCAGCAGTTACCGTCCACCTTCGTCGGCGACCCAGTACTTC
CDR3aa: CASSYRPPSSATQYF

v_gene: TRBV30
abundance: many
j_gene: TRBJ1-5
d_gene: NA
CDR3nt: TGTGCCTGGAGCCTTGGGCAGTCTGACAATCAGCCCCAGCATTTT
CDR3aa: CAWSLGQSDNQPQHF

v_gene: TRBV6-2/TRBV6-3
abundance: many
j_gene: TRBJ2-5
d_gene: NA
CDR3nt: TGTGCCAGCAGTGAAAGATTGGTGGAGACCCAGTACTTC
CDR3aa: CASSERLVETQYF

v_gene: TRBV27
abundance: many
j_gene: TRBJ2-7
d_gene: NA
CDR3nt: TGTGCCACCAAACAGAGGGGGGCTAGGTACGAGCAGTACTTC
CDR3aa: CATKQRGARYEQYF

v_gene: TRBV18
abundance: many
j_gene: TRBJ1-1
d_gene: NA
CDR3nt: TGTGCCAGCTCACCACTCGGGGGCAGGGAGAACACTGAAGCTTTCTTT
CDR3aa: CASSPLGGRENTEAFF

v_gene: TRBV12-3/TRBV12-4
abundance: many
j_gene: TRBJ2-7
d_gene: TRBD1
CDR3nt: TGTGCCAGCAGTGCGTTGCCGGGACAGGGGGCCCACGAGCAGTACTTC
CDR3aa: CASSALPGQGAHEQYF

v_gene: TRBV5-1
abundance: NA
j_gene: TRBJ1-2
d_gene: TRBD1
CDR3nt: TGCGCCAGCAGGCCTGGACAGGGGGCAGCTGGCTACACCTTC
CDR3aa: CASRPGQGAAGYTF